This T cell receptor beta chain was sequenced for a study of early T cells in non-severe SARS-CoV-2 infection. For the study at large: It was bulk RNA from unsorted whole blood that was sequenced, and the chains were unpaired. Study-level results: Matching with VDJdb favored anti-spike CD8 responses (missing private and CD4 specificities).

This clonotype appeared a few times. The antigen is undetermined. One entry per CDR3 protein results from TCRdb running MiXCR on the 5' RACE reads. The sample shows around 83,000 distinct CDR3 sequences, about 12% of them seen only once. The sequences come from whole blood, collected at baseline. The sequence derives from an adult who was a healthcare worker with PCR-confirmed SARS-CoV-2 infection or an uninfected control (not recorded which).

Here the CDR3 reads CASNTVRRGHGNEQFF. DNA for the CDR3: TGTGCCAGCAACACCGTACGGCGGGGGCATGGCAATGAGCAGTTCTTC. The chain carries TRBV5-6 and TRBJ2-1; TRBD2 is a possible D gene (7 bases). The CDR3 runs to 16 residues. Germline-derived CDR1 and CDR2 are SGHDT and YYEEEE. Trimming shortened V by 6 bases and J by 6 bases, and 22 bases separated the two germline ends.